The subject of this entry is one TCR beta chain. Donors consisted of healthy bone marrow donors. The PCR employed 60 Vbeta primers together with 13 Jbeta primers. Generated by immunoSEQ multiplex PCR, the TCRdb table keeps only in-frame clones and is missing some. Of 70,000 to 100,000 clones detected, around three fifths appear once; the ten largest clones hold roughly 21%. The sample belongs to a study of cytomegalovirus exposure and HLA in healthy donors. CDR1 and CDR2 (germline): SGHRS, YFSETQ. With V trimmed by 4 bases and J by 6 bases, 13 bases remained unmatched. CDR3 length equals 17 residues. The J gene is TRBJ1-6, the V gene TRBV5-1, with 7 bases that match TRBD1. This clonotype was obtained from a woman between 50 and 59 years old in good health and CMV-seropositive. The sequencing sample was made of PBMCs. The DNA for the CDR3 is TGCGCCAGCAGCCCCATACTTTTGAGACAGGGTAATTCACCCCTCCACTTT. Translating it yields CASSPILLRQGNSPLHF.